This TCR beta chain was sequenced for a study of blood T cell repertoires in COVID-19. Study overall: From the United States, Italy and Spain came samples of acute and convalescent COVID-19.

In the authors' workflow: Amplifying reference gene primers gave estimates of nucleated cell counts. Profiling relied on immunoSEQ multiplex PCR, and the TCRdb table lists in-frame clones only, not all of them. V, J and clone size are taken as reported in that table, and D and trimming were inferred from the DNA itself. The sample includes some 25,000 clones, roughly 84% of them seen just once. The CDR3 contains 15 residues. Germline-derived CDR1 and CDR2 are LNHDA and SQIVND (reference sequence). V was pared by 5 bases and J by 2 bases, with 4 bases of the junction left unmatched. The sample comprised peripheral blood. The chain uses TRBV19 and TRBJ2-2, with 8 bases aligning to TRBD1. This TCR derives from a human donor in a cohort sampled during active COVID-19. CDR3 nucleotides: TGTGCCAGTAGTCCCGGGACAGGTAACACCGGGGAGCTGTTTTTT. Protein sequence: CASSPGTGNTGELFF.